These 12 T cell receptor beta chains were sequenced from one sample in a study of beta chain features in type 1 diabetes. As every portion of the isolated RNA was reverse transcribed, the sequencing read expressed TCRB transcripts. Repertoires were generated with immunoSEQ multiplex PCR, while TCRdb's copy carries only in-frame clones and drops some. In the table there are 810,000 or so clones, roughly a sixth of which are singletons. Sequenced material: naive CD4+ T cells from blood. The receptor source for this set is a woman under 30 in good health.

The chain carries TRBV6-5 and TRBJ1-1, with 10 bases that match TRBD1. CDR1 MNHEY and CDR2 SVGAGI come from the germline V gene. Unmatched junction bases numbered 6, after V lost 2 bases and J lost 3 bases. The CDR3 totals 16 residues. The CDR3 coding sequence is TGTGCCAGCAGTTACGTGACAGGGGGCGCCTACACTGAAGCTTTCTTT. This translates into CASSYVTGGAYTEAFF.

The chain uses TRBV19 and TRBJ2-1, with D possibly TRBD2 on 5 matching bases. The ends were cut back, 5 bases at V and 7 bases at J, with 12 bases in the middle. The CDR3 totals 13 residues. From germline, CDR1 is LNHDA and CDR2 SQIVND (reference sequence). The DNA for the CDR3 is TGTGCCAGTAGTCTGGACTGGATAAATGAGCAGTTCTTC. Amino acid sequence: CASSLDWINEQFF.

In this sample, this clone turned up a few times. The rearrangement uses TRBV2 and TRBJ1-5; 9 nucleotides agree with TRBD1. Germline assignment: CDR1 SNHLY and CDR2 FYNNEI. CDR3 length: 14 residues. The V and J ends lost 7 bases and 1 base, in that order; junction bases with no gene match: 2. CDR3 loop: CASTGQGSNQPQHF. DNA for the CDR3: TGTGCCAGCACGGGACAGGGAAGCAATCAGCCCCAGCATTTT.

The J gene is TRBJ2-7, the V gene TRBV15, with TRBD2 matching 10 bases. Trimming took 1 base from V and 1 from J; bases not matched to a gene: 4. The CDR3 runs to 16 residues. CDR1 is LNHNV and CDR2 is YYDKDF in the germline V gene (reference sequence). This chain's CDR3 is CATSRVAGGLSYEQYF. CDR3 DNA sequence: TGTGCCACCAGCAGAGTAGCGGGAGGACTGTCCTACGAGCAGTACTTC. The whole variable domain, remainder taken from reference TRBV15 and TRBJ2-7, is DAMVIQNPRYQVTQFGKPVTLSCSQTLNHNVMYWYQQKSSQAPKLLFHYYDKDFNNEADTPDNFQSRRPNTSFCFLDIRSPGLGDTAMYLCATSRVAGGLSYEQYFGPGTRLTVT.

In its sample, this clone was seen a few times. The chain is built from TRBV29-1 and TRBJ1-4; D is ambiguous. V lost 5 bases to trimming and J lost 5 bases, with 12 bases between them. The V gene's germline CDR1 is SQVTM and CDR2 ANQGSEA. This CDR3 is 13 amino acids long. CDR3 bases: TGCAGCGTTAGGATCCAGGAAAATGAAAAACTGTTTTTT. This encodes CSVRIQENEKLFF.

This chain joins TRBV6-1 and TRBJ1-2; 8 bases align to TRBD1. The J segment lost 4 bases and the V segment lost 1 base, leaving 2 bases of the junction unmatched. Germline assignment: CDR1 MNHNS and CDR2 SASEGT. CDR3 length: 14 amino acids. The CDR3 DNA is TGTGCCAGCAGTGAAGGCCAGGGGGCCTATGGCTACACCTTC. Translation: CASSEGQGAYGYTF.

The V gene is TRBV7-2, the J gene TRBJ1-2; 8 bases agree with TRBD1. After removal of 3 bases from V and 7 bases from J, the junction contained 4 bases not matched to a gene. The CDR3 spans 13 residues. Per the germline V gene, CDR1 is SGHTA and CDR2 is FQGNSA. This chain's CDR3 is CASSLDRDGGYTF. The CDR3 nucleotides read TGTGCCAGCAGCTTGGACAGGGATGGTGGCTACACCTTC.

A few counts support this clone. This chain joins TRBV11-1 and TRBJ2-5; a weak D match, TRBD2 (6 bases). Looked up from germline, CDR1 is SGHAT and CDR2 is FQDESV (reference sequence). The CDR3 is 14 residues long. V was pared by 5 bases and J by 2 bases, with 12 bases between. CDR3: CASSRGVGQETQYF. Written as DNA, the CDR3 is TGTGCCAGCAGCCGCGGGGTGGGGCAAGAGACCCAGTACTTC. The full variable domain, rest sourced from reference TRBV11-1 and TRBJ2-5, is EAEVAQSPRYKITEKSQAVAFWCDPISGHATLYWYRQILGQGPELLVQFQDESVVDDSQLPKDRFSAERLKGVDSTLKIQPAELGDSAMYLCASSRGVGQETQYFGPGTRLLVL.

The CDR3 is CASSLGFRTSLYEQYF. The CDR3 DNA sequence: TGTGCCAGCAGCTTAGGTTTCCGGACCTCCCTCTACGAGCAGTACTTC. The chain uses TRBV7-2 and TRBJ2-7, with unresolved D. V shed 1 base and J shed 3 bases, with 16 bases lying between them. The germline CDR1 and CDR2 sequences are SGHTA and FQGNSA. The CDR3 is 16 residues long.

Turning to this clone: Different DNA sequences within this sample yield the same CDR3. The V and J genes are TRBV7-2 and TRBJ2-5; D gene ambiguous. Germline V lookup: CDR1 SGHTA, CDR2 FQGNSA. This CDR3 has 13 residues. V lost 5 bases and J 5 bases, leaving 12 bases between the germline ends. The CDR3 coding sequence is TGTGCCAGCAGCCCTGGACGAAGGGAGACCCAGTACTTC. Protein product: CASSPGRRETQYF.

This clone was seen a few times. The chain recombines TRBV28 with TRBJ1-1; TRBD1 aligns across 7 bases. The CDR3 extends over 16 amino acids. V shed 2 bases and J 5 bases; nucleotides not matched to a gene: 11. The germline V gene has CDR1 MDHEN and CDR2 SYDVKM. The DNA of the CDR3 is TGTGCCAGCAGTTTAGCACAGGGGAAAGGATTGACTGAAGCTTTCTTT. Translated, it gives CASSLAQGKGLTEAFF.

The chain combines TRBV29-1 with TRBJ1-4, with a possible D match to TRBD1 (6 bases). The CDR3 covers 13 residues. Germline V gives CDR1 SQVTM, CDR2 ANQGSEA. The V gene lost 3 bases and the J gene lost 5 bases, with 10 bases spanning the gap. The CDR3 loop reads CSVEDRKNEKLFF. The CDR3 region has the DNA TGCAGCGTTGAGGACAGAAAAAATGAAAAACTGTTTTTT.